The clone carrying this T cell receptor (beta chain) was counted only a few times. Sequenced by immunoSEQ multiplex PCR; TCRdb stores in-frame clones only, minus some. Here the sample spans under 55,000 clones, around three quarters being singletons. The data stem from a study of T cells in localized non-small cell lung cancer. Trimming removed 4 bases from V and 0 bases from J, with 10 bases in between. Germline V gives CDR1 SGHTA, CDR2 FQGNSA. The CDR3 is 15 amino acids. Here the sequenced sample was PBMCs, taken before any cancer treatment. This clonotype was sampled from a woman aged 40 to 75 with stage II lung adenocarcinoma. The rearrangement links TRBV7-2 to TRBJ1-3, with unresolved D. CDR3 region: CASSSRWNSGNTIYF. The CDR3 DNA reads TGTGCCAGCAGCTCACGGTGGAACTCTGGAAACACCATATATTTT.